A single sample gave rise to the 5 T cell receptor beta chains below, sequenced in a study of blood T cell repertoires in COVID-19. Libraries were prepared by immunoSEQ multiplex PCR; TCRdb keeps only in-frame clonotypes and omits some of them. The sample lists around 60,000 clones; 80% to 90% were seen once. The sequenced sample consisted of peripheral blood. The receptors shown here come from a man of 80 years or more with acute or convalescent COVID-19.

This chain joins TRBV3-1 (or the pseudogene TRBV3-2) and TRBJ1-1; 8 bases match TRBD1. Germline CDR1 and CDR2: LGHDT and YNNKEL (reference sequence). CDR3 length equals 16 residues. V lost 1 base to trimming and J lost 5 bases; unmatched junction nucleotides: 9. The CDR3 region is CASSQGAGGYLTEAFF. In DNA form, the CDR3 reads TGTGCCAGCAGCCAAGGGGCAGGGGGCTACCTTACTGAAGCTTTCTTT.

The gene calls are TRBV2 and TRBJ1-6; D is undetermined. Germline loops: CDR1 SNHLY, CDR2 FYNNEI. The CDR3 loop spans 17 amino acids. V was trimmed by 5 bases and J by 0 bases, leaving 14 bases between them. In DNA form, the CDR3 reads TGTGCCAGCAGTTTGTGGCGGCCGAGCTCCTATAATTCACCCCTCCACTTT. Protein sequence: CASSLWRPSSYNSPLHF.

V usage is TRBV19 and J usage is TRBJ1-3; D uncertain. The germline V and J ends were trimmed by 6 bases and 0 bases, with 9 bases remaining between them. The CDR3 is made up of 14 amino acids. Germline V gene sequence: CDR1 LNHDA, CDR2 SQIVND (reference sequence). The CDR3 region has the DNA TGTGCCAGTAGGAGCCCCCTCTCTGGAAACACCATATATTTT. This translates into CASRSPLSGNTIYF.

This clone was picked up a small number of times. The chain recombines TRBV5-1 with TRBJ2-7; D remains ambiguous. Trimming stripped 1 base from V and 3 bases from J, with 11 bases between. Germline V gene sequence: CDR1 SGHRS, CDR2 YFSETQ. This CDR3 has 14 residues. CDR3 DNA: TGCGCCAGCAGCTTGTCGGCAGGTTACTACGAGCAGTACTTC. Protein: CASSLSAGYYEQYF.

The gene calls are TRBV5-1 and TRBJ2-2; 8 bases are shared with TRBD1. The ends lost 1 base at V and 2 bases at J; junction bases unmatched: 4. Germline V gene sequence: CDR1 SGHRS, CDR2 YFSETQ. The CDR3 runs 16 residues. CDR3 coding DNA: TGCGCCAGCAGCTTGAGTGGACAGGGAAACACCGGGGAGCTGTTTTTT. Protein product: CASSLSGQGNTGELFF. The full variable domain, its missing parts supplied by reference TRBV5-1 and TRBJ2-2, is KAGVTQTPRYLIKTRGQQVTLSCSPISGHRSVSWYQQTPGQGLQFLFEYFSETQRNKGNFPGRFSGRQFSNSRSEMNVSTLELGDSALYLCASSLSGQGNTGELFFGEGSRLTVL.